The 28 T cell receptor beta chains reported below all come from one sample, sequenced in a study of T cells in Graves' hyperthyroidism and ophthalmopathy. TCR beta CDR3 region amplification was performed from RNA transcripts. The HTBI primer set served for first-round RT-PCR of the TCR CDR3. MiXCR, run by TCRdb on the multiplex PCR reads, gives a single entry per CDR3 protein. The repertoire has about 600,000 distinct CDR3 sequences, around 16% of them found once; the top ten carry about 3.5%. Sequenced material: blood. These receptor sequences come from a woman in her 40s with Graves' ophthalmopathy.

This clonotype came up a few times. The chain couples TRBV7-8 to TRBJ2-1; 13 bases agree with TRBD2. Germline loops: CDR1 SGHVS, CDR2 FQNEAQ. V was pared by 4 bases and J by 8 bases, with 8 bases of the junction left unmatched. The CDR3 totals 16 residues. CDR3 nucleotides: TGTGCCAGCAGCTCCCCCGGGACTAGCGGGACATATGAGCAGTTCTTC. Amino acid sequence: CASSSPGTSGTYEQFF.

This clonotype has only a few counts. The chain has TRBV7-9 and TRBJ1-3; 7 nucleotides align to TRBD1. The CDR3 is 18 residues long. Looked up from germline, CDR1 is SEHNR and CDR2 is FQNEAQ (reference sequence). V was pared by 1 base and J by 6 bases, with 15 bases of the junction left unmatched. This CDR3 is CASSLGGQPNLLTNTIYF. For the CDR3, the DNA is TGTGCCAGCAGCTTAGGGGGACAGCCAAACCTTTTGACAAACACCATATATTTT.

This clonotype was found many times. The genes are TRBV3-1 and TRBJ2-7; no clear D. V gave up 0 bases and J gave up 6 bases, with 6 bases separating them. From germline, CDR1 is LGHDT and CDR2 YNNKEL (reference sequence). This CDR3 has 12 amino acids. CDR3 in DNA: TGTGCCAGCAGCCAAGATTTCCGCGAGCAGTACTTC. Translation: CASSQDFREQYF.

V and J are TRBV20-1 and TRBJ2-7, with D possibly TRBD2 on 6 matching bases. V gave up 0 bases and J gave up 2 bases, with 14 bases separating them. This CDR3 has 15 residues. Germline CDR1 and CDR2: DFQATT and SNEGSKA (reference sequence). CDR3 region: CSARDRTTTTYEQYF. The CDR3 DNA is TGCAGTGCTAGAGATAGGACTACAACTACCTACGAGCAGTACTTC.

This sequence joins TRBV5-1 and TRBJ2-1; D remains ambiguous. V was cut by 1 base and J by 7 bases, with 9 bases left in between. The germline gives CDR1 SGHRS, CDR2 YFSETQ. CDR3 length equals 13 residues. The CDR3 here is CASSLHQTNEQFF. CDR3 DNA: TGCGCCAGCAGCTTGCATCAGACAAATGAGCAGTTCTTC. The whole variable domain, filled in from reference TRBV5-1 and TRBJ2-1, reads KAGVTQTPRYLIKTRGQQVTLSCSPISGHRSVSWYQQTPGQGLQFLFEYFSETQRNKGNFPGRFSGRQFSNSRSEMNVSTLELGDSALYLCASSLHQTNEQFFGPGTRLTVL.

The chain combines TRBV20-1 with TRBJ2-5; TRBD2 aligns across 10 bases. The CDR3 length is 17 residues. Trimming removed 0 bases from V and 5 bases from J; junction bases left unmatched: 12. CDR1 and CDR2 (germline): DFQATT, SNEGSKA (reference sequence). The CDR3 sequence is CSARDRLASGGLETQYF. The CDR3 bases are TGCAGTGCTAGAGATAGGCTGGCTAGCGGGGGTTTGGAGACCCAGTACTTC.

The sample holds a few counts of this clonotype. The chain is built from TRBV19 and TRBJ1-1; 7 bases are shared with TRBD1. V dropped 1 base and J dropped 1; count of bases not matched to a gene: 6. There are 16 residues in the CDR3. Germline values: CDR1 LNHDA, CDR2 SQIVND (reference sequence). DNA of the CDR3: TGTGCCAGTAGTATAGGGGAGGCAGGGGGGAACACTGAAGCTTTCTTT. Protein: CASSIGEAGGNTEAFF.

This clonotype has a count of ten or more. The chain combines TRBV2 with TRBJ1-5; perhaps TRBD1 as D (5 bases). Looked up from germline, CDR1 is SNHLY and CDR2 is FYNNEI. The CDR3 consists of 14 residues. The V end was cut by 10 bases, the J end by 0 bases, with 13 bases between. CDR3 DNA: TGTGCCACCGGGGGATCCCATAGCAATCAGCCCCAGCATTTT. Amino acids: CATGGSHSNQPQHF. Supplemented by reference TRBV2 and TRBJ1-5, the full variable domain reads EPEVTQTPSHQVTQMGQEVILRCVPISNHLYFYWYRQILGQKVEFLVSFYNNEISEKSEIFDDQFSVERPDGSNFTLKIRSTKLEDSAMYFCATGGSHSNQPQHFGDGTRLSIL.

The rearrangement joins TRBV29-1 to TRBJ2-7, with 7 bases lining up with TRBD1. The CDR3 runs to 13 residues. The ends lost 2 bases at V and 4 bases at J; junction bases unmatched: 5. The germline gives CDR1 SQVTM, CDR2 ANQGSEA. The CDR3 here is CSVESAGGYEQYF. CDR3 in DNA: TGCAGCGTTGAATCGGCAGGGGGATACGAGCAGTACTTC.

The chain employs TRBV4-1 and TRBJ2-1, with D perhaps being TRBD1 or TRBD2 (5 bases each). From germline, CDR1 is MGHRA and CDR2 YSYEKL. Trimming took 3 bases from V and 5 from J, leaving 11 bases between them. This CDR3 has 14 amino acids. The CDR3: CASSHGTDNNEQFF. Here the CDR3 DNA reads TGCGCCAGCAGCCACGGGACCGATAACAATGAGCAGTTCTTC.

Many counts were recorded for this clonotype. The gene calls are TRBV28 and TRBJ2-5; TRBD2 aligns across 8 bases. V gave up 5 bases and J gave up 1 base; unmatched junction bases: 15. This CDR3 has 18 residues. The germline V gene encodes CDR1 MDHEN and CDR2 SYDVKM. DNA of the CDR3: TGTGCCAGCAGTGCGTTACTTTCGGTGCGGGAGGTCCAAGAGACCCAGTACTTC. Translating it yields CASSALLSVREVQETQYF.

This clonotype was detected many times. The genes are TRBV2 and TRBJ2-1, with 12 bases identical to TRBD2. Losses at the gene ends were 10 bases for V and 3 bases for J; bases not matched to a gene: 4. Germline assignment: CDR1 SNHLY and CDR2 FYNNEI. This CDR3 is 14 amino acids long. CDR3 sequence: CATGTSGFYNEQFF. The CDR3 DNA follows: TGTGCCACAGGGACTAGCGGGTTCTACAATGAGCAGTTCTTC.

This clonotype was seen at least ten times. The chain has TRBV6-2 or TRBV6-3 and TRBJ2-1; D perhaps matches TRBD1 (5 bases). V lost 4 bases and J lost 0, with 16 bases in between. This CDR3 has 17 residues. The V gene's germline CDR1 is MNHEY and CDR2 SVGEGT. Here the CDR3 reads CASSSIAWGRSYNEQFF. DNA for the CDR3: TGTGCCAGCAGTTCCATAGCATGGGGCCGCTCCTACAATGAGCAGTTCTTC.

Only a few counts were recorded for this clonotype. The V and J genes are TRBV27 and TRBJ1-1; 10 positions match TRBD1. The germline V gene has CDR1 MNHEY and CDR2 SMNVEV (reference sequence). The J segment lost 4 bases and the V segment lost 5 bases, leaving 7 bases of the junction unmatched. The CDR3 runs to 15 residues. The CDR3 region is CASSATGGRGTEAFF. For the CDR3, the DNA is TGTGCCAGCAGTGCGACAGGGGGCCGTGGCACTGAAGCTTTCTTT.

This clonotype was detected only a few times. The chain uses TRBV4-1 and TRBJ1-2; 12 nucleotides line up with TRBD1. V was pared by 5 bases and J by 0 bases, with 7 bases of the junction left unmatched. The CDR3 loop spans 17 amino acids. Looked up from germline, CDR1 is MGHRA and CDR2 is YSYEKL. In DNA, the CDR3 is TGCGCCAGCAGCACCGGGACAGGGGGCGAGTCTAACTATGGCTACACCTTC. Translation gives CASSTGTGGESNYGYTF.

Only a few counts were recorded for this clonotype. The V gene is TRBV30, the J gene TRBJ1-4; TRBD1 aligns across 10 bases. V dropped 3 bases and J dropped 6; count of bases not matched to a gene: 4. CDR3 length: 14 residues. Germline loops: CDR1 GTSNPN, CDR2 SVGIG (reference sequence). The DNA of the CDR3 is TGTGCCTGGAGCGCCGGGACAGGGGATGAAAAACTGTTTTTT. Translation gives CAWSAGTGDEKLFF.

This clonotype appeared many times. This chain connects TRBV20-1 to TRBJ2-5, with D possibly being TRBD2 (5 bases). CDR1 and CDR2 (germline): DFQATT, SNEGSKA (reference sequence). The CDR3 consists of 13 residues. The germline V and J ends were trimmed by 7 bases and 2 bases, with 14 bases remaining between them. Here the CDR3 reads CSVSPGGQETQYF. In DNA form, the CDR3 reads TGCAGTGTCAGTCCAGGAGGACAAGAGACCCAGTACTTC.

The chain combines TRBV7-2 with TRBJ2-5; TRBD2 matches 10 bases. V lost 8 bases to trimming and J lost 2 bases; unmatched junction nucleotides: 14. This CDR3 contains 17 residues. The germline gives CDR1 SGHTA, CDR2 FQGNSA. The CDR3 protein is CASGPRVVAGGQETQYF. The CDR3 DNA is TGTGCCAGCGGCCCGCGGGTAGTAGCGGGGGGACAAGAGACCCAGTACTTC. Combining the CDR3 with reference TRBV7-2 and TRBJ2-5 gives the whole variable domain GAGVSQSPSNKVTEKGKDVELRCDPISGHTALYWYRQSLGQGLEFLIYFQGNSAPDKSGLPSDRFSAERTGGSVSTLTIQRTQQEDSAVYLCASGPRVVAGGQETQYFGPGTRLLVL.

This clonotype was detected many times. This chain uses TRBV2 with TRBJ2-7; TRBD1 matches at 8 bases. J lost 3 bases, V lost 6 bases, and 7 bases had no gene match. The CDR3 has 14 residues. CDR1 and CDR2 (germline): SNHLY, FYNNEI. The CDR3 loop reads CASRNGQGVYEQYF. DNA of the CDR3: TGTGCCAGCAGAAACGGACAGGGCGTCTACGAGCAGTACTTC.

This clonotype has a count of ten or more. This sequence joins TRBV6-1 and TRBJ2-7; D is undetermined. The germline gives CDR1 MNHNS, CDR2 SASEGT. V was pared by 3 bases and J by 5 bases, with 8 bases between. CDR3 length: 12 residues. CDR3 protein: CASSDSFNEQYF. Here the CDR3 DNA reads TGTGCCAGCAGTGACTCTTTCAACGAGCAGTACTTC.

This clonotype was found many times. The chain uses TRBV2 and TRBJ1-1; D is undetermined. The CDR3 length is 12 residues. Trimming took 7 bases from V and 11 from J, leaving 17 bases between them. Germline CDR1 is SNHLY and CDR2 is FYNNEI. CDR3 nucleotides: TGTGCCAGCACCCTGCCCACGGGAGGGGCTTTCTTT. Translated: CASTLPTGGAFF.

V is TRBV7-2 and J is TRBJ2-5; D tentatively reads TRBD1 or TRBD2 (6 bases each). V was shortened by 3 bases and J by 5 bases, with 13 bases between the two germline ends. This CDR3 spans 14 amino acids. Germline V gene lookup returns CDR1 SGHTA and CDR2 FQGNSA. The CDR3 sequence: CASSFIGGLETQYF. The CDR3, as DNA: TGTGCCAGCAGCTTTATAGGGGGGTTGGAGACCCAGTACTTC.

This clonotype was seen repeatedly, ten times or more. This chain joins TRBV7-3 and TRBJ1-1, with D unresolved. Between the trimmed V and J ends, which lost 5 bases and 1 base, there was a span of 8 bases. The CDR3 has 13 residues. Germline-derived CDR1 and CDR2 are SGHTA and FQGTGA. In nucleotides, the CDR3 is TGTGCCAGCAGCCAGGACGGGAACACTGAAGCTTTCTTT. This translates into CASSQDGNTEAFF. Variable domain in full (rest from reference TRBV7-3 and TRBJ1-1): GAGVSQTPSNKVTEKGKYVELRCDPISGHTALYWYRQSLGQGPEFLIYFQGTGAADDSGLPNDRFFAVRPEGSVSTLKIQRTERGDSAVYLCASSQDGNTEAFFGQGTRLTVV.

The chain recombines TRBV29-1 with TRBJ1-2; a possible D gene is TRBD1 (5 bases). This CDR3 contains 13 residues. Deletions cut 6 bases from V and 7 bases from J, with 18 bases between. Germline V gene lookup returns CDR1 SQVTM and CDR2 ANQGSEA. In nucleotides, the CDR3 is TGCAGCGTAACCCCCAGGGAGCAAGGTGGCTACACCTTC. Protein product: CSVTPREQGGYTF.

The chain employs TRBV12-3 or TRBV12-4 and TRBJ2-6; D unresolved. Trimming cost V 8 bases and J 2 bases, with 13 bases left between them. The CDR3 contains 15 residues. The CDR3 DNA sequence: TGTGCCAGCGCGAAGCAGGAAACTGGGGCCAACGTCCTGACTTTC. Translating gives CASAKQETGANVLTF.

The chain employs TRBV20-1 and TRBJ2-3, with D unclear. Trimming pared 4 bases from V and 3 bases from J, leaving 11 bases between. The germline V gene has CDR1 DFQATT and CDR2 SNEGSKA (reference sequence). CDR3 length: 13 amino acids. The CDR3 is CSANRERTDTQYF. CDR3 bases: TGCAGTGCTAATAGAGAAAGGACAGATACGCAGTATTTT.

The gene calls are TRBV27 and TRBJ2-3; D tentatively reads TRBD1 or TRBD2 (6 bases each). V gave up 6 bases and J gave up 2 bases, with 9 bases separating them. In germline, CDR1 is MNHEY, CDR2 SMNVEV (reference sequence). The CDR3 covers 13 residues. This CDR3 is CASRGGFTDTQYF. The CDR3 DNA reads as TGTGCCAGCAGAGGGGGGTTCACAGATACGCAGTATTTT.

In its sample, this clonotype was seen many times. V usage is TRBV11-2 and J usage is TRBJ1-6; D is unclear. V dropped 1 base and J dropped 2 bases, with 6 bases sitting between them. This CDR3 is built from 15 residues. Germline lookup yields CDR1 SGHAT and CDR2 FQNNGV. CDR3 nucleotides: TGTGCCAGCAGCTTAGGCCAGCCCTATAATTCACCCCTCCACTTT. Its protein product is CASSLGQPYNSPLHF.